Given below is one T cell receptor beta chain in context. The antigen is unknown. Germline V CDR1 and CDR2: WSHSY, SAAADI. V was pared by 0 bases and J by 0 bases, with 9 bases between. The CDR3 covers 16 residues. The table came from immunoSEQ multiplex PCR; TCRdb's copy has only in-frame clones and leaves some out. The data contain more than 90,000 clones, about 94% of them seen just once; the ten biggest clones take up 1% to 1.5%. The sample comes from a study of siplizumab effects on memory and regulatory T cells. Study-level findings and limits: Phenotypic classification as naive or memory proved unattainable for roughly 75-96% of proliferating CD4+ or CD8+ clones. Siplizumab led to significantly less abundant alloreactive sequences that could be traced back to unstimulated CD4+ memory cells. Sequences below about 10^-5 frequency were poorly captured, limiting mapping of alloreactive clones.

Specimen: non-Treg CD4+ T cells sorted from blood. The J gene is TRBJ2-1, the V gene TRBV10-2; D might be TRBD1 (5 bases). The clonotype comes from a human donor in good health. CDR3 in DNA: TGCGCCAGCAGTGAGTCGCAGGGTAGCTCCTACAATGAGCAGTTCTTC. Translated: CASSESQGSSYNEQFF.